Many counts were recorded for the clone carrying this T cell receptor beta chain. Its antigen is currently unknown. Library construction for TCR beta used iRepertoire HTBI primers and Arm-PCR of CDR3 regions. MiXCR, run by TCRdb on the multiplex PCR reads, gives a single entry per CDR3 protein. The data contain 410,000 or so distinct CDR3 sequences, under 15% of them singletons. Trimming pared 1 base from V and 6 bases from J, leaving 9 bases between. Germline CDR1 and CDR2: LGHNT and FRNRAP. The CDR3 extends over 14 amino acids. Time point given: newly diagnosed GD, antithyroid drugs for less than 3 months. TCR sequences were obtained from RNA taken from PBMCs. An endocrinology department located in Xi'an, China, was where the patients came from. These data originate in a study of regulatory T cells in long-lasting Graves disease. General observations from the study: Favoring TRBV28, TRBJ1-2 and TRBJ2-5 was a feature seen in persistent disease. A reduction in accuracy may have resulted from the small sample size.

The sample also formed part of further work on T cells in Graves' hyperthyroidism and ophthalmopathy. That publication notes: The HTBI primer set was used in a first-round RT-PCR of the TCR CDR3.

This specimen consisted of peripheral blood mononuclear cells (PBMCs), obtained at new diagnosis, from a patient treated with antithyroid drugs. V gene TRBV12-5 combines with J gene TRBJ1-4, with D possibly TRBD1 on 5 matching bases. The source is a woman under 40 with Graves disease. The CDR3 nucleotides read TGTGCTAGTGGTTTGGGCGGGGGTGATGAAAAACTGTTTTTT. Its translation: CASGLGGGDEKLFF.